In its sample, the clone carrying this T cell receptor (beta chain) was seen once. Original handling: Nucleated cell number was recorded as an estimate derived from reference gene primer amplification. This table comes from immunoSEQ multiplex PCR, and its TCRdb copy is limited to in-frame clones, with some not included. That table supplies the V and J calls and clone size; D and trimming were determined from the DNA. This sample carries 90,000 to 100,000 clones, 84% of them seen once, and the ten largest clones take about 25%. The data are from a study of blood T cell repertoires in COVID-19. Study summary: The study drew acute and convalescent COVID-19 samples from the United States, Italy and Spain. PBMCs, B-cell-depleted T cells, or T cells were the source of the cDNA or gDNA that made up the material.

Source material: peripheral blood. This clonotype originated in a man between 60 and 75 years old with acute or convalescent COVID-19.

The CDR3 spells CATSITVGNTIYF. The CDR3 DNA is TGTGCCACCAGCATCACAGTCGGAAACACCATATATTTT. The genes are TRBV15 and TRBJ1-3; D call uncertain. Germline CDR1 and CDR2: LNHNV and YYDKDF (reference sequence). The CDR3 runs 13 residues. Trimming stripped 4 bases from V and 4 bases from J, with 8 bases between.